These 23 T cell receptor beta chains originate from one sample sequenced in a study of blood T cells in healthy people across ages. A second roughly 6 to 12 cycle PCR used barcoded and J-beta primers. TCRdb reprocessed the 5' RACE reads with MiXCR, giving one entry per CDR3 protein. Among some 1.4 million distinct CDR3 sequences listed, 42% were seen once. The sequenced material came from blood. Every receptor here comes from a woman aged 18-29 years in good health.

This clonotype turned up a few times. The junction does not match germline at one end; this may be a read error. V usage is TRBV7-7 and J usage is TRBJ2-1; D might be TRBD1 (6 bases). The CDR3 runs to 15 residues. Germline lookup yields CDR1 SSHAT and CDR2 FNYEAQ (reference sequence). Here the CDR3 reads CASSHDRSLHNEQFF. The CDR3 region has the DNA TGTGCTAGCAGCCACGACAGGTCCTTACACAATGAGCAGTTCTTC.

This clonotype was found a few times. The rearrangement joins TRBV7-8 to TRBJ1-2; perhaps TRBD1 as D (6 bases). Germline V gene data show CDR1 as SGHVS and CDR2 as FQNEAQ. The CDR3 covers 16 residues. Trimming removed 5 bases at V and 2 bases at J, with 18 bases between. The CDR3 region is CASSPRQAEYNYGYTF. Written as DNA, the CDR3 is TGTGCCAGCAGCCCTCGACAGGCCGAATACAACTATGGCTACACCTTC.

This chain joins TRBV3-1 and TRBJ1-2, with D uncertain. V dropped 4 bases and J dropped 5 bases, with 11 bases sitting between them. The V gene's germline CDR1 is LGHDT and CDR2 YNNKEL (reference sequence). The CDR3 is made up of 13 amino acids. DNA for the CDR3: TGTGCCAGCAGCCCCCCAGGATGGTATGGCTACACCTTC. As protein: CASSPPGWYGYTF.

This clonotype was seen a handful of times. The rearrangement uses TRBV15 and TRBJ2-1; 12 nucleotides align to TRBD2. Germline values: CDR1 LNHNV, CDR2 YYDKDF (reference sequence). The CDR3 spans 17 residues. V lost 5 bases to trimming and J lost 5 bases; unmatched junction nucleotides: 10. The DNA of the CDR3 is TGTGCCACCAGCCGAATACCGGGACTAGCGGGTAACAATGAGCAGTTCTTC. It is translated as CATSRIPGLAGNNEQFF.

The chain carries TRBV4-2 and TRBJ2-3, with D tentatively TRBD2 (5 bases). Germline V gene data show CDR1 as LGHNA and CDR2 as YNFKEQ. The CDR3 covers 15 residues. Trimming took 0 bases from V and 0 from J, leaving 7 bases between them. The CDR3 coding sequence is TGTGCCAGCAGCCAAGATGGGGAGAGCACAGATACGCAGTATTTT. This encodes CASSQDGESTDTQYF.

This clonotype showed up just a few times. The chain employs TRBV7-6 and TRBJ1-2; 7 bases are a match to TRBD1. The CDR3 contains 15 residues. The germline V gene has CDR1 SGHVS and CDR2 FNYEAQ. Unmatched junction bases numbered 8, after V lost 5 bases and J lost 2 bases. CDR3 residues: CASSPQQGSNYGYTF. CDR3 bases: TGTGCCAGCAGCCCACAACAGGGGTCCAACTATGGCTACACCTTC.

CDR3 loop: CSARGVSLGEQYF. The CDR3 coding sequence is TGCAGTGCTAGGGGCGTTTCTTTGGGCGAGCAGTACTTC. The chain has TRBV20-1 and TRBJ2-7; unclear D gene. CDR3 length: 13 amino acids. With 3 bases removed from V and 6 bases from J, the gap between germline ends came to 15 bases. Looked up from germline, CDR1 is DFQATT and CDR2 is SNEGSKA (reference sequence).

This rearrangement joins TRBV12-3 or TRBV12-4 to TRBJ1-1; D is ambiguous. There are 12 residues in the CDR3. V was cut by 10 bases and J by 4 bases, with 13 bases left in between. In DNA, the CDR3 is TGTGCCACCCCCGGGGAAGGCACTGAAGCTTTCTTT. Its protein is CATPGEGTEAFF.

The chain has TRBV20-1 and TRBJ2-3; TRBD2 is a possible D gene (5 bases). The CDR3 sequence is 16 residues long. Trimming took off 3 bases at V and 0 bases at J, with 16 bases between the two ends. Germline CDR1 and CDR2: DFQATT and SNEGSKA (reference sequence). CDR3 sequence reads: CSASPTGVTSTDTQYF. The CDR3, as DNA: TGCAGTGCTAGTCCCACCGGGGTTACTAGCACAGATACGCAGTATTTT.

Only a few counts were recorded for this clonotype. The chain joins TRBV5-1 to TRBJ2-7; TRBD1 matches 7 bases. In germline, CDR1 is SGHRS, CDR2 YFSETQ. There are 14 residues in the CDR3. The junction had 4 bases not matched to a gene; V was cut back by 4 bases and J by 0 bases. Written as DNA, the CDR3 is TGCGCCAGCAGCAAGGGACAGAGCTCCTACGAGCAGTACTTC. Translating gives CASSKGQSSYEQYF.

V is TRBV10-3 and J is TRBJ2-3; D gene uncertain. The CDR3 length is 14 residues. In germline, CDR1 is ENHRY, CDR2 SYGVKD. The V and J ends lost 4 bases and 5 bases respectively, with 13 bases between them. Here the CDR3 reads CAISVVGGGDTQYF. The CDR3 DNA is TGTGCCATCAGTGTCGTGGGCGGTGGAGATACGCAGTATTTT.

This clonotype occurred a few times. The V and J genes are TRBV7-9 and TRBJ2-1; possible D gene TRBD2, 7 bases. CDR1 is SEHNR and CDR2 is FQNEAQ in the germline V gene (reference sequence). The CDR3 length is 15 residues. Trimming cost V 5 bases and J 8 bases, with 19 bases left between them. The CDR3: CASSPRGGVRDEQFF. The CDR3 DNA sequence: TGTGCCAGCAGCCCCCGAGGGGGGGTTAGGGATGAGCAGTTCTTC.

The chain employs TRBV21-1 and TRBJ1-2; the DNA was not used to check the table's D call, TRBD1. TRBV21-1 is a recognized pseudogene. This CDR3 spans 13 amino acids. This chain's CDR3 is CASSRGGRHGYTF. As DNA, the CDR3 is TGTGCCAGCAGCCGCGGGGGGCGTCATGGCTACACCTTC.

The V call is TRBV24-1, the J call TRBJ2-1, with 11 nucleotides matching TRBD1. Germline V gene sequence: CDR1 KGHDR, CDR2 SFDVKD. The CDR3 is 17 amino acids. Germline trimming cut 6 bases from V and 7 bases from J; bases unmatched to any gene: 13. The CDR3 here is CATSSPSGTGGRNEQFF. The CDR3 nucleotides are TGTGCCACCAGTAGTCCCTCCGGGACAGGGGGACGTAATGAGCAGTTCTTC.

J is TRBJ2-1 and V is TRBV5-1, with 9 bases matching TRBD1. The CDR3 spans 13 residues. The V gene end was trimmed by 3 bases and the J gene end by 9 bases; junction bases not matched to a gene: 4. The germline V gene has CDR1 SGHRS and CDR2 YFSETQ. The CDR3 sequence: CASSSDRGSEQFF. CDR3 bases: TGCGCCAGCAGCTCGGACAGGGGAAGTGAGCAGTTCTTC. The entire variable domain, with the rest obtained from reference TRBV5-1 and TRBJ2-1, is as follows: KAGVTQTPRYLIKTRGQQVTLSCSPISGHRSVSWYQQTPGQGLQFLFEYFSETQRNKGNFPGRFSGRQFSNSRSEMNVSTLELGDSALYLCASSSDRGSEQFFGPGTRLTVL.

V and J are TRBV20-1 and TRBJ2-3, with TRBD2 identical over 10 bases. This CDR3 has 17 amino acids. J lost 0 bases, V lost 3 bases, and 9 bases had no gene match. Germline CDR1 is DFQATT and CDR2 is SNEGSKA (reference sequence). CDR3 nucleotide sequence: TGCAGTGCTAGCGATTCCGGACTAGCGGCAAGCACAGATACGCAGTATTTT. This gives the protein CSASDSGLAASTDTQYF.

This clonotype was detected only once. The CDR3, as DNA: TGTGCCAGCAGCCCGGCGGGGGGGGCTTCTGGAAACACCATATATTTT. It translates to CASSPAGGASGNTIYF. This chain connects TRBV7-6 to TRBJ1-3, with D perhaps matching TRBD1 (6 bases). The V and J ends lost 5 bases and 1 base respectively, with 15 bases between them. CDR3 size: 16 residues. Germline V CDR1 and CDR2: SGHVS, FNYEAQ. The entire variable domain, with the rest obtained from reference TRBV7-6 and TRBJ1-3, is as follows: GAGVSQSPRYKVTKRGQDVALRCDPISGHVSLYWYRQALGQGPEFLTYFNYEAQQDKSGLPNDRFSAERPEGSISTLTIQRTEQRDSAMYRCASSPAGGASGNTIYFGEGSWLTVV.

The chain couples TRBV12-3 or TRBV12-4 to TRBJ2-1; 13 positions match TRBD2. V was pared by 5 bases and J by 9 bases, with 10 bases of the junction left unmatched. The CDR3 runs to 16 residues. The CDR3 DNA reads TGTGCCAGCAGTCTCCCAACCCGACTAGCGGGAGGTGAGCAGTTCTTC. This translates into CASSLPTRLAGGEQFF.

V gene TRBV2 combines with J gene TRBJ2-3; D gene unclear. This CDR3 region has 12 residues. Per germline, CDR1 SNHLY and CDR2 FYNNEI. Deletions cut 1 base from V and 6 bases from J, with 5 bases between. The CDR3 DNA reads as TGTGCCAGCAGTGAAGTGGTCGATACGCAGTATTTT. Its protein is CASSEVVDTQYF.

The chain has TRBV12-3 or TRBV12-4 and TRBJ1-5; D may be TRBD1 (6 bases). The CDR3 has 18 residues. The V gene lost 2 bases and the J gene lost 0 bases, with 17 bases spanning the gap. The CDR3 sequence is CASSLRTGQSYSNQPQHF. CDR3 in DNA: TGTGCCAGCAGTTTACGGACCGGACAGTCCTATAGCAATCAGCCCCAGCATTTT.

The chain uses TRBV6-5 and TRBJ2-1; 9 bases match TRBD2. This CDR3 is 16 amino acids long. Germline V gives CDR1 MNHEY, CDR2 SVGAGI. The V gene end was trimmed by 6 bases and the J gene end by 8 bases; junction bases not matched to a gene: 14. The CDR3, as DNA: TGTGCCAGCAGCCGCTCAATAGCGGGAGAGTCCTATGAGCAGTTCTTC. Amino acids: CASSRSIAGESYEQFF.

The sample holds many counts of this clonotype. The rearrangement links TRBV4-1 to TRBJ1-4; TRBD1 might be the D (6 bases). Germline CDR1 and CDR2: MGHRA and YSYEKL. The CDR3 runs 16 residues. The V end was cut by 1 base, the J end by 8 bases, with 17 bases between. CDR3 in amino acids: CASSQGSQGLDEKLFF. In DNA, the CDR3 is TGCGCCAGCAGCCAAGGTTCACAGGGACTGGACGAAAAACTGTTTTTT.

In its sample, this clonotype was seen a few times. The rearrangement links TRBV28 to TRBJ2-7; the D gene could be TRBD1 or TRBD2 (5 bases each). Germline V lookup: CDR1 MDHEN, CDR2 SYDVKM. Trimming took off 3 bases at V and 0 bases at J, with 12 bases between the two ends. CDR3 length: 15 residues. The CDR3 region is CASSLSGHISYEQYF. The CDR3 nucleotides read TGTGCCAGCAGTTTGTCGGGGCACATCTCCTACGAGCAGTACTTC.